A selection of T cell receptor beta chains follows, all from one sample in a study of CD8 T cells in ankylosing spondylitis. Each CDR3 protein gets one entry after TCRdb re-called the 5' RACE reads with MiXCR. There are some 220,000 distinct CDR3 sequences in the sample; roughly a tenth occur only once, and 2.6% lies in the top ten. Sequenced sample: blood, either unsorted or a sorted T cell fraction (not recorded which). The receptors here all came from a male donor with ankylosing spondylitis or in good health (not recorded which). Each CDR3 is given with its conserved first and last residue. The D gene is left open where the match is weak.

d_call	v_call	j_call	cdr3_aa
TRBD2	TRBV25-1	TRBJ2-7	CASSEPLAGGYEQYF
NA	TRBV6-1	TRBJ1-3	CASSLSATSGNTIYF
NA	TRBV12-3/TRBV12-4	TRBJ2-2	CASSFSPSDVWGYTGELFF
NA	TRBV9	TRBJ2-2	CASSVGPFTGELFF
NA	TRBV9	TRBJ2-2	CASSVEVTNTGELFF
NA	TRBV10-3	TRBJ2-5	CAISDTDYQTQYF
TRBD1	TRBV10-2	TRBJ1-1	CASRGQGNTEAFF
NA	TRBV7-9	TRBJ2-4	CASSFSGTDKNIQYF
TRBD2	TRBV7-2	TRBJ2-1	CASSLAGGHYNEQFF
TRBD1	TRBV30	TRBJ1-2	CAWIPGQGGYGYTF
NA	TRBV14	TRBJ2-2	CASSRDILGELFF
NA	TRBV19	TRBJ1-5	CASSSGATNQPQHF
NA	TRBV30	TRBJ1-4	CAWSVGPGFEKLFF
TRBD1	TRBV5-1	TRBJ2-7	CASSRGQGSYEQYF
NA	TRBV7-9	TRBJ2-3	CASSSDSTSTDTQYF
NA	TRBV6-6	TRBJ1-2	CASSSDSSNYGYTF
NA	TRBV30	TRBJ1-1	CAWSVQWGLNTEAFF
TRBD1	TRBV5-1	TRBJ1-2	CASSGDSYYGYTF